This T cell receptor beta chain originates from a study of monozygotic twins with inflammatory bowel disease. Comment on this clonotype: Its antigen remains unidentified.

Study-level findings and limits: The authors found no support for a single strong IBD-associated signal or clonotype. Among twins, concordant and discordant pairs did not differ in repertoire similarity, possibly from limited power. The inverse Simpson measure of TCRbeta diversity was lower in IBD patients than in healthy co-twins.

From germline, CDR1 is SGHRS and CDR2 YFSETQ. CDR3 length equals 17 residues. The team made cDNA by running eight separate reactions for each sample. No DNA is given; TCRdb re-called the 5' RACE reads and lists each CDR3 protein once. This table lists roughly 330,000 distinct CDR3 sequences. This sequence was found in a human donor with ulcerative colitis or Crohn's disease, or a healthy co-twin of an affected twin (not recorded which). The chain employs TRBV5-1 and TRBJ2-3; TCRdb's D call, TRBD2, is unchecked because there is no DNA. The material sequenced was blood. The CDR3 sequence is CASSLPGTSGVGDTQYF.